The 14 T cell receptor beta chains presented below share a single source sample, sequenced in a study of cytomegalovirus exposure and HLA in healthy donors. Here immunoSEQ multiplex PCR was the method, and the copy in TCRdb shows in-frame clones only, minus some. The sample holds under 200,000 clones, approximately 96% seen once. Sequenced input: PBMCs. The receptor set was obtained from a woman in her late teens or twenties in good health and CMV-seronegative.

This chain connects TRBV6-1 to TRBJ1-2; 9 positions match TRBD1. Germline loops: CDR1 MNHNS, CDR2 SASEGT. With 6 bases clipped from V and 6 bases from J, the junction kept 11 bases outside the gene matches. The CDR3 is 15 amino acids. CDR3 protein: CASSIFWTGDNGYTF. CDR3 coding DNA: TGTGCCAGCAGCATCTTTTGGACAGGGGATAATGGCTACACCTTC.

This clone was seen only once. CDR3 sequence: CASSEYRGSDNEQFF. The CDR3 DNA reads TGTGCCAGCAGTGAGTACAGGGGGTCGGACAATGAGCAGTTCTTC. This rearrangement joins TRBV2 to TRBJ2-1; 8 nucleotides align to TRBD1. Germline V gene data show CDR1 as SNHLY and CDR2 as FYNNEI. The J segment lost 5 bases and the V segment lost 3 bases, leaving 6 bases of the junction unmatched. CDR3 size: 15 residues.

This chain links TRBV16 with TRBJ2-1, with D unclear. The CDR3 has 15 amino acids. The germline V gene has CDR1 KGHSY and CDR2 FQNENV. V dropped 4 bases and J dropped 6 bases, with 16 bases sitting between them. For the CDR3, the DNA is TGTGCCAGCAGCCCTGTTAGTAGCTTGGTCAATGAGCAGTTCTTC. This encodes CASSPVSSLVNEQFF.

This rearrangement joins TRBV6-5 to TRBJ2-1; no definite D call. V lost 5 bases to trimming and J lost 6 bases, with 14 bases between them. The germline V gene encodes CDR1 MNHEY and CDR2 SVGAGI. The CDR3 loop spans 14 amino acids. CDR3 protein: CASSNHGFANEQFF. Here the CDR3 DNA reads TGTGCCAGCAGTAACCACGGGTTCGCCAATGAGCAGTTCTTC.

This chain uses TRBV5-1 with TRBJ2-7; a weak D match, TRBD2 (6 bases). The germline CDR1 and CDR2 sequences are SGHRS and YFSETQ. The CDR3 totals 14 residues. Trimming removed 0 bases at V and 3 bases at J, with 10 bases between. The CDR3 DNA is TGCGCCAGCAGCTTGGATGGAGGGGACTACGAGCAGTACTTC. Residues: CASSLDGGDYEQYF.

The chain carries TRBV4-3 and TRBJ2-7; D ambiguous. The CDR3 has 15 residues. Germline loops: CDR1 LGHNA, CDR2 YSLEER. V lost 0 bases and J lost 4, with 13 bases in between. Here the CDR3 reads CASSQEPYLGYEQYF. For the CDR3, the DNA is TGCGCCAGCAGCCAAGAACCCTACCTCGGGTACGAGCAGTACTTC.

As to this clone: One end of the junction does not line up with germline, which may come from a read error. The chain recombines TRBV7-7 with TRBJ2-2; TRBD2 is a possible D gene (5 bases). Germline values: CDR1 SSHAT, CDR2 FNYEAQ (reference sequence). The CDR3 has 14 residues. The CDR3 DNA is TGTGCTAGCAGCTTAGCGTACGGGTCCGGGGAGCTGTTTTTT. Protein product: CASSLAYGSGELFF.

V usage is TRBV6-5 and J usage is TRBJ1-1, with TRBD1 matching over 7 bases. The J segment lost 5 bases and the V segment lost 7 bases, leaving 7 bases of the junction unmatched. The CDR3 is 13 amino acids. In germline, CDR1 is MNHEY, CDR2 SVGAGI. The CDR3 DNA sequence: TGTGCCAGCACCCGGACAGGACGGACTGAAGCTTTCTTT. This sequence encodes CASTRTGRTEAFF.

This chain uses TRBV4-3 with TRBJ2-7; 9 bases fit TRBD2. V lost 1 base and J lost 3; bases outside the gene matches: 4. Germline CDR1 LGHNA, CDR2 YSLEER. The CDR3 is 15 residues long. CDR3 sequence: CASSQGFSGGYEQYF. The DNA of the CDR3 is TGCGCCAGCAGCCAAGGTTTTAGCGGGGGCTACGAGCAGTACTTC.

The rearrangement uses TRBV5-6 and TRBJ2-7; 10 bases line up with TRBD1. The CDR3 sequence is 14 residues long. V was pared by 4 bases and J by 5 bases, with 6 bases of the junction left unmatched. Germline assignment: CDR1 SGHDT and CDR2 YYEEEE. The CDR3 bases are TGTGCCAGCAGCCCGGACAGGGGGAGGAACGAGCAGTACTTC. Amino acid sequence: CASSPDRGRNEQYF.

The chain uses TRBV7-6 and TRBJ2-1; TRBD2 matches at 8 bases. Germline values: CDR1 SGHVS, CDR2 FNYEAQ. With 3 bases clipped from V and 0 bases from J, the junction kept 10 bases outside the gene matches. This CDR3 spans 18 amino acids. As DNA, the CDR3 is TGTGCCAGCAGCTTTGCAGCGGGGGCCCGTCTCTCCTACAATGAGCAGTTCTTC. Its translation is CASSFAAGARLSYNEQFF.

For the CDR3, the DNA is TGTGCCAGCAGTGAAGGCGGGGGAACTTACGAGACCCAGTACTTC. Translation: CASSEGGGTYETQYF. V is TRBV6-1 and J is TRBJ2-5; the match to TRBD2 covers 7 bases. Germline CDR1 is MNHNS and CDR2 is SASEGT. With 1 base clipped from V and 5 bases from J, the junction kept 7 bases outside the gene matches. The CDR3 contains 15 residues.

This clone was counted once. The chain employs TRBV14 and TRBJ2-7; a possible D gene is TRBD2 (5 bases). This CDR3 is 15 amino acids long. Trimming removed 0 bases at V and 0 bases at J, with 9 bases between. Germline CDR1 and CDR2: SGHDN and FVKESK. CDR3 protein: CASSQDLAPSYEQYF. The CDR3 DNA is TGTGCCAGCAGCCAAGATCTAGCTCCCTCCTACGAGCAGTACTTC.

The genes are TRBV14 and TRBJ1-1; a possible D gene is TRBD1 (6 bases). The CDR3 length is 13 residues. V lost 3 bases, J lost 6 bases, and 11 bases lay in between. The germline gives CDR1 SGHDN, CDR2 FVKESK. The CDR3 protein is CASSHAGTPEAFF. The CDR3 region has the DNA TGTGCCAGCAGCCACGCCGGGACACCTGAAGCTTTCTTT. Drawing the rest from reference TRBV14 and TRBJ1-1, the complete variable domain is EAGVTQFPSHSVIEKGQTVTLRCDPISGHDNLYWYRRVMGKEIKFLLHFVKESKQDESGMPNNRFLAERTGGTYSTLKVQPAELEDSGVYFCASSHAGTPEAFFGQGTRLTVV.